This T cell receptor beta chain is drawn from a study of shared T cell receptors in the human thymus. Clones were sequenced by immunoSEQ multiplex PCR, and TCRdb holds only the in-frame ones, with some missing. The table has about 660,000 clones, roughly 90% seen once. The CDR3 sequence is 23 residues long. Germline V gives CDR1 LGHNT, CDR2 FRNRAP. Trimming shortened V by 8 bases and J by 6 bases, and 47 bases separated the two germline ends. These data were also filed under a second study, of human thymus T cells. Turning to that study: Infants served as donors; they were healthy and Finnish and were having corrective surgery for congenital heart defects. Resected material from corrective heart surgery provided the thymus tissue analysed. The authors found apparently biased V and J gene usage in thymic and blood repertoires. Highly overlapping thymic repertoires in unrelated individuals were reported by related research.

The clonotype originates from a boy under two years old with a congenital heart defect. Sequenced: thymocytes. J is TRBJ2-7 and V is TRBV12-5, with D possibly TRBD2 on 5 matching bases. The CDR3 nucleotides are TGTGCTAGTTATCCCCAGTGGGGAGCTCAACAAGGCCAACGGGATACGGGTACGGGCGAGCAGTACTTC. As protein: CASYPQWGAQQGQRDTGTGEQYF.